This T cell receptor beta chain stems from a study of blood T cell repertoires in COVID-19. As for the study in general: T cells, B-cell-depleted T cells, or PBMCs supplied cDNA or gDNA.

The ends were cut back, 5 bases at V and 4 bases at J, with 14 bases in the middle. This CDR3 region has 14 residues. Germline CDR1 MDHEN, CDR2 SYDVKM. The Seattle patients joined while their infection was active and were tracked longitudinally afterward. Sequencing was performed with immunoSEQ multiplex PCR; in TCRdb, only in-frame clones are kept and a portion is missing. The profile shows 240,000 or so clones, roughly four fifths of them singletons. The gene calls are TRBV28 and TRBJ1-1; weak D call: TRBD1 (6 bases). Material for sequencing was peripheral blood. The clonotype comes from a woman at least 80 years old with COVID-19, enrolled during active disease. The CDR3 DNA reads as TGTGCCAGCAGTATACCCGGGGGGGCCACTGAAGCTTTCTTT. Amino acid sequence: CASSIPGGATEAFF.